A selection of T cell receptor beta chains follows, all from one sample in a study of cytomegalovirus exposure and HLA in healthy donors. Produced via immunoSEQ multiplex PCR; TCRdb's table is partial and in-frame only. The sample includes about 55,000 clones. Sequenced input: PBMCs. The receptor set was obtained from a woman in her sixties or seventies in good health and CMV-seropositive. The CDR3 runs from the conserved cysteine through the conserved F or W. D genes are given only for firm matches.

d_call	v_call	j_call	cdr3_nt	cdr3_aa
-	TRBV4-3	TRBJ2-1	TGCGCCAGCAGCTCCGGAGGAACGGGAAGAGGGCAGTTCTTC	CASSSGGTGRGQFF
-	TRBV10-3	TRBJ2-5	TGTGCCATCAGTGCCGGCAGGTTGGTCCAAGAGACCCAGTACTTC	CAISAGRLVQETQYF
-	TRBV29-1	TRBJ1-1	TGCAGTGGTGGGGGTGGAGGGACTGAAGCTTTCTTT	CSGGGGGTEAFF
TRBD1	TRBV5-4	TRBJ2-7	TGTGCCAGCAGCTTGGGGCAGGGGGCCTACGAGCAGTACTTC	CASSLGQGAYEQYF
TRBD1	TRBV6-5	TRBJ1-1	TGTGCCAGCAGTTACGGGGACAGGGGGCTTAGAACTGAAGCTTTCTTT	CASSYGDRGLRTEAFF
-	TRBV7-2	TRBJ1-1	TGTGCCAGCAGCTTAGGGGCAGGGATGAACACTGAAGCTTTCTTT	CASSLGAGMNTEAFF
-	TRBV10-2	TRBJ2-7	TGCGCCAGCAGTCGTCCCGGGACATACGAGCAGTACTTC	CASSRPGTYEQYF
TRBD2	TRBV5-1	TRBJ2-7	TGCGCCAGCAGCACGACTAGCGGGGGGGAAGTAGACTACGAGCAGTACTTC	CASSTTSGGEVDYEQYF
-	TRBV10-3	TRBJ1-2	TGTGCCATCAGTGAGACTGATAACTATGGCTACACCTTC	CAISETDNYGYTF
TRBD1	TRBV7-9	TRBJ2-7	TGTGCCAGCAGTCCGGGACAGGTGAACTACGAGCAGTACTTC	CASSPGQVNYEQYF
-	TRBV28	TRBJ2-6	TGTGCCAGCAGTTTGAACTACAGGGAGCTCTCTGGGGCCAACGTCCTGACTTTC	CASSLNYRELSGANVLTF
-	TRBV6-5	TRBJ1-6	TGTGCCAGCCGGAAACAGGGCTCCTATAATTCACCCCTCCACTTT	CASRKQGSYNSPLHF
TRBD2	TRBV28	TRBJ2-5	TGTGCCAGCACCCCCGGGGGGGTTGGCGAGACCCAGTACTTC	CASTPGGVGETQYF
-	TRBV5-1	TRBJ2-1	TGCGCCAGCAGCCTCGGGCAGGGATCCGACAATGAGCAGTTCTTC	CASSLGQGSDNEQFF
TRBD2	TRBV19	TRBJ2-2	TGTGCCAGTAGTATTCGGCTAGCGGGGGGTTCGGGCACCGGGGAGCTGTTTTTT	CASSIRLAGGSGTGELFF
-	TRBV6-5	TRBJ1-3	TGTGCCAGCAGAACTATAGACACCATATATTTT	CASRTIDTIYF
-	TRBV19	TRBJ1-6	TGTGCCAGTAGTAGCGACAGCTATAATTCACCCCTCCACTTT	CASSSDSYNSPLHF
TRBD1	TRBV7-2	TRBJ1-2	TGTGCCAGCAGCTTAAATACGGACAGGGGGCTTTATGGCTACACCTTC	CASSLNTDRGLYGYTF
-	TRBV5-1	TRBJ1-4	TGCGCCAGCAGAAAAGAGGAAAAACTGTTTTTT	CASRKEEKLFF
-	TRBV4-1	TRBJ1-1	TGCGCCAGCAGCCAAGAATTAAGGGGAAGCACTGAAGCTTTCTTT	CASSQELRGSTEAFF
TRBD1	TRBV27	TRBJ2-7	TGTGCCAGCAGTTCACCGGGACAGGGGGCACGGGAGCAGTACTTC	CASSSPGQGAREQYF
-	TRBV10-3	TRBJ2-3	TGTGCCATCAGTGAGTCGGAGCGGTCCACAGATACGCAGTATTTT	CAISESERSTDTQYF
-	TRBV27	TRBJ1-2	TGTGCCAGCAGTTTATTGGGTATGGGTCGAGGGGGAGAAAGCTACACCTTC	CASSLLGMGRGGESYTF
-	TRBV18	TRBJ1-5	TGTGCCAGCTCACCACCGGGGGGGGCGCATCAGCCCCAGCATTTT	CASSPPGGAHQPQHF
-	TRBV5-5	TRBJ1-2	TGTGCCAGCAGCTTGGTCGGTGGCTACACCTTC	CASSLVGGYTF
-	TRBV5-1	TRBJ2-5	TGCGCCAGCAGCCGGGACACTCAAGAGACCCAGTACTTC	CASSRDTQETQYF
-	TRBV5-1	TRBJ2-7	TGCGCCAGCAGCTTGTCCGGGTCCTCCTACGAGCAGTACTTC	CASSLSGSSYEQYF
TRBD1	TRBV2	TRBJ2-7	TGTGCCAGCAGTGACAGGACAGGGGATTACGAGCAGTACTTC	CASSDRTGDYEQYF
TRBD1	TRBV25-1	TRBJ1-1	TGTGCCAGCAGTATAACAGGGGTGAGCGAAGCTTTCTTT	CASSITGVSEAFF
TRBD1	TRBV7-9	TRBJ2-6	TGTGCCAGCAGCTTAATCGGACAGGGGGCCTCTGGGGCCAACGTCCTGACTTTC	CASSLIGQGASGANVLTF
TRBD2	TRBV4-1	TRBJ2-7	TGCGCCAGCAGCCAAGATGAGGGAAGACTAGCGGGGACGATCTCCTACGAGCAGTACTTC	CASSQDEGRLAGTISYEQYF
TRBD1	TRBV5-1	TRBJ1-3	TGCGCCTGCGGGACAGGGACCTCTGGAAACACCATATATTTT	CACGTGTSGNTIYF
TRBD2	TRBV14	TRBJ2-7	TGTGCCAGCAGCCAAGGGGAGGGTCGCGAGCAGTACTTC	CASSQGEGREQYF
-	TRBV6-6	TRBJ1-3	TGTGCCAGCAGCCGGGACACACCCTCTGGAAACACCATATATTTT	CASSRDTPSGNTIYF
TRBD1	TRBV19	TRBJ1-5	TGTGCCAGTAGTATGCGGGGACAGGGGTCGGACAATCAGCCCCAGCATTTT	CASSMRGQGSDNQPQHF
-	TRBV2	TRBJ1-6	TGTGCCAGCATTAGCCAGGGCTTGAGTAATTCACCCCTCCACTTT	CASISQGLSNSPLHF
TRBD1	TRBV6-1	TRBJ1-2	TGTGCCAGCAGTGAAGCAGGAGGGGGCGCCTATGGCTACACCTTC	CASSEAGGGAYGYTF
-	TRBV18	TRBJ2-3	TGTGCCAGCTTTAAGTGGGGCCCTGGCACAGATACGCAGTATTTT	CASFKWGPGTDTQYF
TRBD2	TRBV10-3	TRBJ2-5	TGTGCCATCGGCGGGACTAGCGGGGGGAGGAAGACCCAGTACTTC	CAIGGTSGGRKTQYF
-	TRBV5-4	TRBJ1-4	TGTGCCAGCAGCTTGGCGGAGGGGTTAAAACTGTTTTTT	CASSLAEGLKLFF
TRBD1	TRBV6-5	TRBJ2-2	TGTGCCAGCAGTTTTAGTACAGGGGGCACCGGGGAGCTGTTTTTT	CASSFSTGGTGELFF
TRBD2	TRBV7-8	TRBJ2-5	TGTGCCAGCAGTCCCGGGACTAGTATGCTACAGACCCAGTACTTC	CASSPGTSMLQTQYF
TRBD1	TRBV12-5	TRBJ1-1	TGTGCTAGTGGTTTGGCCCGACAGGGTGTGGGAGCTTTCTTT	CASGLARQGVGAFF
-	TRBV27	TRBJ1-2	TGTGCCAGCAGTCCGAACGGGGGGCCCTATGGCTACACCTTC	CASSPNGGPYGYTF
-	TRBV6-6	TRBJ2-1	TGTGCCAGCAGTTACTCCCAAGGGGCAATGTTCTTC	CASSYSQGAMFF
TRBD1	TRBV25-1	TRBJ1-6	TGTGCCAGCAGTCCCCGGACAGGGTTAAATTCACCCCTACACTTT	CASSPRTGLNSPLHF